Following are 24 T cell receptor beta chains from one sample sequenced in a study of T cell responses to AZD1222 COVID-19 vaccine. Measured with immunoSEQ multiplex PCR; TCRdb has only the in-frame clones, and not every one. Of 140,000 to 150,000 clones in the sample, approximately 90% were seen once. The sequencing here drew on peripheral blood, taken on day 0 of AZD1222 vaccination. These receptors all come from an adult in good health.

V is TRBV10-3 and J is TRBJ1-2; TRBD1 agrees at 9 bases. J gave up 0 bases and V 5 bases, and 4 bases lay outside the gene matches. CDR3 length: 15 residues. Germline CDR1 ENHRY, CDR2 SYGVKD. The CDR3 DNA follows: TGTGCCATCAGTCTGGGACAGGGAGCTAACTATGGCTACACCTTC. It is translated as CAISLGQGANYGYTF.

This clone came up a few times. The J gene is TRBJ2-2, the V gene TRBV7-8; 12 nucleotides match TRBD2. CDR1 and CDR2 (germline): SGHVS, FQNEAQ. The CDR3 consists of 17 residues. Trimming took 1 base from V and 7 from J; bases not matched to a gene: 7. The CDR3 region has the DNA TGTGCCAGCAGCTTAGTGGCTAGCGGGAGGGCCGGCGGGGAGCTGTTTTTT. This sequence encodes CASSLVASGRAGGELFF.

This chain links TRBV20-1 with TRBJ1-5; possible D gene TRBD1, 6 bases. Germline CDR1 and CDR2: DFQATT and SNEGSKA (reference sequence). V lost 3 bases and J 1 base, leaving 13 bases between the germline ends. The CDR3 runs 15 residues. As DNA, the CDR3 is TGCAGTGCTAGTTTCTCCAGGGGAAGCAATCAGCCCCAGCATTTT. Encoded protein: CSASFSRGSNQPQHF.

The chain is built from TRBV19 and TRBJ2-3, with 7 bases identical to TRBD2. V dropped 3 bases and J dropped 3; count of bases not matched to a gene: 9. Germline CDR1 and CDR2: LNHDA and SQIVND (reference sequence). The CDR3 has 16 residues. In nucleotides, the CDR3 is TGTGCCAGTAGTATGACCCCTCGCGGGAGTACAGATACGCAGTATTTT. Amino acid sequence: CASSMTPRGSTDTQYF. The whole variable domain, remainder taken from reference TRBV19 and TRBJ2-3, is DGGITQSPKYLFRKEGQNVTLSCEQNLNHDAMYWYRQDPGQGLRLIYYSQIVNDFQKGDIAEGYSVSREKKESFPLTVTSAQKNPTAFYLCASSMTPRGSTDTQYFGPGTRLTVL.

This chain joins TRBV5-1 and TRBJ1-3; no firm D call. V was shortened by 0 bases and J by 14 bases, with 12 bases between the two germline ends. The CDR3 sequence is 12 residues long. Germline values: CDR1 SGHRS, CDR2 YFSETQ. CDR3 loop: CASSLEGSGLYF. Written as DNA, the CDR3 is TGCGCCAGCAGCTTGGAAGGTAGCGGCTTATATTTT.

V and J are TRBV5-5 and TRBJ2-1; TRBD2 matches at 7 bases. Germline V gives CDR1 SGHKS, CDR2 YYEKEE (reference sequence). V lost 4 bases, J lost 0 bases, and 7 bases stayed unmatched. The CDR3 totals 16 residues. This chain's CDR3 is CASSGERGGSYNEQFF. The CDR3 coding sequence is TGTGCCAGCAGCGGGGAGCGGGGCGGCTCCTACAATGAGCAGTTCTTC.

This clone is a singleton in its sample. The chain uses TRBV5-4 and TRBJ2-7, with 9 bases lining up with TRBD2. Germline V gene lookup returns CDR1 SGHNT and CDR2 YYREEE (reference sequence). The CDR3 runs 13 residues. Trimming took 7 bases from V and 4 from J; bases not matched to a gene: 6. CDR3 sequence (DNA): TGTGCCAGCGGGGGAACTAGCGGGTACGAGCAGTACTTC. Translating it yields CASGGTSGYEQYF.

The genes are TRBV29-1 and TRBJ2-5; weak D call: TRBD1 (6 bases). The length of the CDR3 is 13 residues. The ends were cut back, 7 bases at V and 5 bases at J, with 17 bases in the middle. Germline values: CDR1 SQVTM, CDR2 ANQGSEA. As DNA, the CDR3 is TGCAGCGCTGACCCGACAGGTGGGGAGACCCAGTACTTC. Amino acid sequence: CSADPTGGETQYF.

This clone came up once. CDR3 nucleotides: TGTGCCAGCAGTATCGTTACCCGAACAGGGAGGAACACTGAAGCTTTCTTT. Translating gives CASSIVTRTGRNTEAFF. This chain uses TRBV6-2 or TRBV6-3 with TRBJ1-1, with D possibly TRBD1 on 6 matching bases. Germline CDR1 is MNHEY and CDR2 is SVGEGT. V shed 5 bases and J shed 1 base, with 20 bases lying between them. The CDR3 spans 17 residues.

This CDR3 reads CASSLYTGGYTF. The CDR3 region has the DNA TGTGCCAGCAGTTTATATACAGGTGGCTACACCTTC. The rearrangement uses TRBV28 and TRBJ1-2; tentatively, D is TRBD1 (5 bases). Germline V gene sequence: CDR1 MDHEN, CDR2 SYDVKM. V gave up 1 base and J gave up 7 bases, with 7 bases separating them. This CDR3 is built from 12 residues.

The rearrangement joins TRBV2 to TRBJ1-6; D unclear. Germline loops: CDR1 SNHLY, CDR2 FYNNEI. V was cut by 6 bases and J by 6 bases, with 15 bases left in between. The CDR3 extends over 15 amino acids. As DNA, the CDR3 is TGTGCCAGCAGAATCGTGGCAGCGCCTAATTCACCCCTCCACTTT. Translating gives CASRIVAAPNSPLHF.

The rearrangement joins TRBV27 to TRBJ2-2, with D perhaps TRBD1 or TRBD2 (6 bases each). This CDR3 comprises 18 residues. Between the trimmed V and J ends, which lost 2 bases and 4 bases, there was a span of 20 bases. Germline V lookup: CDR1 MNHEY, CDR2 SMNVEV (reference sequence). CDR3 sequence: CASSLSPRGGLGTGELFF. CDR3 DNA: TGTGCCAGCAGTTTAAGTCCCCGAGGGGGGCTCGGCACCGGGGAGCTGTTTTTT.

The J gene is TRBJ1-2, the V gene TRBV4-1; no firm D call. Germline-derived CDR1 and CDR2 are MGHRA and YSYEKL. Deletions cut 0 bases from V and 8 bases from J, with 16 bases between. The CDR3 has 15 amino acids. The CDR3 here is CASSQDGGRDGGYTF. CDR3 sequence (DNA): TGCGCCAGCAGCCAAGACGGAGGGAGAGATGGGGGCTACACCTTC.

The chain joins TRBV18 to TRBJ2-7; a weak D match, TRBD2 (5 bases). CDR1 KGHSH and CDR2 LQKENI come from the germline V gene. V lost 4 bases to trimming and J lost 2 bases, with 12 bases between them. The CDR3 runs 14 residues. The CDR3 DNA follows: TGTGCCAGCTCACGTTCCGGGATAGCCTACGAGCAGTACTTC. This sequence encodes CASSRSGIAYEQYF.

This clone was seen only a few times. This chain uses TRBV15 with TRBJ1-1; D is unclear. Looked up from germline, CDR1 is LNHNV and CDR2 is YYDKDF (reference sequence). The CDR3 extends over 16 amino acids. Trimming removed 0 bases from V and 10 bases from J, with 21 bases in between. The CDR3 sequence is CATSRDLIREAGGAFF. CDR3 coding DNA: TGTGCCACCAGCAGAGATCTGATTAGGGAAGCAGGAGGAGCTTTCTTT. Using reference TRBV15 and TRBJ1-1 for the parts outside the CDR3, the full variable domain is DAMVIQNPRYQVTQFGKPVTLSCSQTLNHNVMYWYQQKSSQAPKLLFHYYDKDFNNEADTPDNFQSRRPNTSFCFLDIRSPGLGDTAMYLCATSRDLIREAGGAFFGQGTRLTVV.

This chain uses TRBV12-5 with TRBJ2-1; 7 bases fit TRBD1. From germline, CDR1 is LGHNT and CDR2 FRNRAP. CDR3 length equals 14 residues. V trimming: 1 base; J trimming: 3 bases; junction bases outside the gene matches: 0. CDR3 in amino acids: CASGLGTGYNEQFF. The CDR3 coding sequence is TGTGCTAGTGGTTTGGGGACAGGCTACAATGAGCAGTTCTTC. Using reference TRBV12-5 and TRBJ2-1 for the parts outside the CDR3, the full variable domain is DARVTQTPRHKVTEMGQEVTMRCQPILGHNTVFWYRQTMMQGLELLAYFRNRAPLDDSGMPKDRFSAEMPDATLATLKIQPSEPRDSAVYFCASGLGTGYNEQFFGPGTRLTVL.

This chain joins TRBV5-4 and TRBJ1-2, with 9 bases matching TRBD1. Germline loops: CDR1 SGHNT, CDR2 YYREEE (reference sequence). The CDR3 has 13 residues. V was pared by 2 bases and J by 6 bases, with 2 bases of the junction left unmatched. The CDR3, as DNA: TGTGCCAGCAGCTTACAGGGGGCGGATGGCTACACCTTC. Its translation is CASSLQGADGYTF.

The J gene is TRBJ1-5, the V gene TRBV12-3 or TRBV12-4; no clear D. Trimming pared 3 bases from V and 12 bases from J, leaving 15 bases between. This CDR3 contains 13 residues. CDR3 amino acids: CASSFFDAQGQHF. The CDR3 nucleotides read TGTGCCAGCAGTTTTTTTGACGCACAAGGCCAGCATTTT.

This rearrangement joins TRBV7-2 to TRBJ2-2; tentative D call: TRBD2 (6 bases). Germline values: CDR1 SGHTA, CDR2 FQGNSA. The CDR3 is 16 amino acids. V lost 1 base and J 4 bases, leaving 13 bases between the germline ends. The CDR3 region has the DNA TGTGCCAGCAGCTTAGTGGGCCGGGAGAGCACCGGGGAGCTGTTTTTT. This codes for CASSLVGRESTGELFF. The variable domain in full, completed from reference TRBV7-2 and TRBJ2-2, reads GAGVSQSPSNKVTEKGKDVELRCDPISGHTALYWYRQSLGQGLEFLIYFQGNSAPDKSGLPSDRFSAERTGGSVSTLTIQRTQQEDSAVYLCASSLVGRESTGELFFGEGSRLTVL.

The J gene is TRBJ2-7, the V gene TRBV6-5; 8 bases map to TRBD2. Germline-derived CDR1 and CDR2 are MNHEY and SVGAGI. V shed 2 bases, J shed 3 bases, and the junction held 3 bases outside the gene matches. There are 14 residues in the CDR3. DNA of the CDR3: TGTGCCAGCAGTTACAGACTAGCGAACTACGAGCAGTACTTC. Its protein product is CASSYRLANYEQYF.

The rearrangement joins TRBV27 to TRBJ1-2, with D possibly matching TRBD1 (6 bases). Trimming removed 5 bases from V and 2 bases from J, with 9 bases in between. Per germline, CDR1 MNHEY and CDR2 SMNVEV (reference sequence). The CDR3 spans 13 residues. CDR3 amino acids: CASSPTGNYGYTF. CDR3 sequence (DNA): TGTGCCAGCAGTCCCACAGGGAACTATGGCTACACCTTC.

The rearrangement joins TRBV12-3 or TRBV12-4 to TRBJ1-2, with D uncertain. Between the trimmed V and J ends, which lost 5 bases and 2 bases, there was a span of 9 bases. This CDR3 has 13 amino acids. As DNA, the CDR3 is TGTGCCAGCAGTCTCTGGGGAAACTATGGCTACACCTTC. Amino acid sequence: CASSLWGNYGYTF.

The rearrangement links TRBV10-3 to TRBJ2-7; 7 bases agree with TRBD2. Germline lookup yields CDR1 ENHRY and CDR2 SYGVKD. This CDR3 contains 13 residues. The junction had 2 bases not matched to a gene; V was cut back by 5 bases and J by 1 base. The CDR3 protein is CAISLADSYEQYF. As DNA, the CDR3 is TGTGCCATCAGTCTAGCGGATTCCTACGAGCAGTACTTC.

The CDR3 protein is CASRGTGISPLHF. The CDR3 DNA sequence: TGTGCCAGCAGGGGGACAGGGATCTCACCCCTCCACTTT. The chain uses TRBV6-5 and TRBJ1-6; 9 bases match TRBD1. The V gene end was trimmed by 6 bases and the J gene end by 10 bases; junction bases not matched to a gene: 4. The CDR3 is made up of 13 amino acids. Germline V gene data show CDR1 as MNHEY and CDR2 as SVGAGI.